The 15 T cell receptor beta chains in this list originate from one sample, sequenced in a study of identical twins. One entry per CDR3 protein, called by TCRdb with MiXCR from the 5' RACE reads. Of under 350,000 distinct CDR3 sequences listed, more than 8% are singletons. Separately, the same data were catalogued under a study of yellow fever vaccine responses in identical twins.

The specimen sequenced was CD8+ T cells sorted from blood. These receptors all come from a woman aged 18 to 35 in good health.

This clonotype has at least ten counts. This chain uses TRBV12-3 or TRBV12-4 with TRBJ2-6; D uncertain. The CDR3 runs 16 residues. The germline V and J ends were trimmed by 6 bases and 0 bases, with 12 bases remaining between them. In DNA form, the CDR3 reads TGTGCCAGCAGCTCTGGTCTGGTCTCTGGGGCCAACGTCCTGACTTTC. Its protein product is CASSSGLVSGANVLTF.

This clonotype appeared many times. V and J are TRBV27 and TRBJ2-5; D may be TRBD2 (7 bases). The CDR3 is 16 amino acids. Germline loops: CDR1 MNHEY, CDR2 SMNVEV (reference sequence). Trimming stripped 0 bases from V and 5 bases from J, with 16 bases between. CDR3 region: CASSLSGGQLSETQYF. CDR3 nucleotides: TGTGCCAGCAGTTTATCCGGGGGGCAGCTGTCGGAGACCCAGTACTTC.

This clonotype was detected a few times. The V and J genes are TRBV4-2 and TRBJ2-1, with 8 bases aligning to TRBD2. Germline V gives CDR1 LGHNA, CDR2 YNFKEQ. This CDR3 has 14 residues. The J segment lost 9 bases and the V segment lost 3 bases, leaving 7 bases of the junction unmatched. As DNA, the CDR3 is TGTGCCAGCAGCCAGAACGGGGGGGCACTTGAGCAGTTCTTC. Translating gives CASSQNGGALEQFF.

The DNA for the CDR3 is TGTGCCAGCAGCTTTGGGGACAGGCTTTACAATGAGCAGTTCTTC. It specifies CASSFGDRLYNEQFF. This chain uses TRBV7-9 with TRBJ2-1; 8 bases fit TRBD1. The CDR3 consists of 15 residues. Trimming removed 3 bases from V and 4 bases from J; junction bases left unmatched: 5. The germline V gene has CDR1 SEHNR and CDR2 FQNEAQ (reference sequence).

This chain uses TRBV7-9 with TRBJ1-2; TRBD1 matches 9 bases. Looked up from germline, CDR1 is SEHNR and CDR2 is FQNEAQ (reference sequence). The V segment lost 5 bases and the J segment 4 bases; nucleotides outside the gene matches: 8. This CDR3 has 15 amino acids. CDR3 region: CASSRGTGGFYGYTF. DNA of the CDR3: TGTGCCAGCAGCCGTGGCACAGGGGGCTTCTATGGCTACACCTTC.

V usage is TRBV4-3 and J usage is TRBJ2-7; D call uncertain. Germline values: CDR1 LGHNA, CDR2 YSLEER. This CDR3 is 14 amino acids long. Trimming left V 0 bases short and J 5 bases short, with 11 bases between. CDR3 in DNA: TGCGCCAGCAGCCAAGAGTCGGCAGATCACGAGCAGTACTTC. It is translated as CASSQESADHEQYF.

On this clonotype itself: One base away lies a much larger clone, so this may be a sequencing read error. The V call is TRBV11-2, the J call TRBJ2-3; 8 bases fit TRBD1. CDR3 length: 15 residues. The germline gives CDR1 SGHAT, CDR2 FQNNGV. The CDR3 here is CASSLGPDRADMQYF. CDR3 DNA: TGTGCCAGCAGCTTAGGCCCGGACAGGGCAGATATGCAGTATTTT.

This clonotype was observed many times. The chain combines TRBV10-2 with TRBJ2-1; no clear D gene. The V gene lost 2 bases and the J gene lost 2 bases, with 10 bases spanning the gap. CDR3 size: 15 residues. The V gene's germline CDR1 is WSHSY and CDR2 SAAADI. The chain's CDR3 is CASSEIGGAYNEQFF. In DNA form, the CDR3 reads TGCGCCAGCAGTGAGATCGGTGGCGCCTACAATGAGCAGTTCTTC.

The chain employs TRBV28 and TRBJ2-7; a weak D match, TRBD2 (5 bases). Germline-derived CDR1 and CDR2 are MDHEN and SYDVKM. V was pared by 9 bases and J by 2 bases, with 14 bases between. The CDR3 is made up of 13 amino acids. In nucleotides, the CDR3 is TGTGCCAGTCAGGACTCACGAACCTACGAGCAGTACTTC. Translation: CASQDSRTYEQYF. The entire variable domain, with the rest obtained from reference TRBV28 and TRBJ2-7, is as follows: DVKVTQSSRYLVKRTGEKVFLECVQDMDHENMFWYRQDPGLGLRLIYFSYDVKMKEKGDIPEGYSVSREKKERFSLILESASTNQTSMYLCASQDSRTYEQYFGPGTRLTVT.

The gene calls are TRBV4-3 and TRBJ2-5; the match to TRBD2 covers 11 bases. Per the germline V gene, CDR1 is LGHNA and CDR2 is YSLEER. The CDR3 is 17 residues long. J lost 2 bases, V lost 8 bases, and 13 bases had no gene match. CDR3: CASGKPTSGGEQETQYF. In nucleotides, the CDR3 is TGCGCCAGCGGAAAGCCCACTAGCGGGGGCGAACAAGAGACCCAGTACTTC.

The chain links TRBV20-1 to TRBJ2-3; perhaps TRBD2 as D (6 bases). Germline V gives CDR1 DFQATT, CDR2 SNEGSKA (reference sequence). Trimming left V 0 bases short and J 2 bases short, with 15 bases between. The CDR3 has 16 amino acids. DNA of the CDR3: TGCAGTGCTAGAGATTCGATAGCGGTGTACACAGATACGCAGTATTTT. It encodes CSARDSIAVYTDTQYF.

This clonotype was seen repeatedly, ten times or more. This chain uses TRBV5-5 with TRBJ2-7; weak D call: TRBD2 (5 bases). CDR1 is SGHKS and CDR2 is YYEKEE in the germline V gene (reference sequence). The CDR3 covers 14 residues. Trimming cost V 6 bases and J 0 bases, with 13 bases left between them. CDR3 protein: CASTSGVYSYEQYF. As DNA, the CDR3 is TGTGCCAGCACCAGCGGTGTCTACTCCTACGAGCAGTACTTC.

This clonotype was found a few times. This chain uses TRBV5-6 with TRBJ2-3, with D maybe TRBD1 (6 bases). The V gene lost 2 bases and the J gene lost 0 bases, with 7 bases spanning the gap. There are 14 residues in the CDR3. Germline CDR1 reads SGHDT; CDR2 reads YYEEEE. CDR3 nucleotide sequence: TGTGCCAGCAGCTTTGGACAGAGCACAGATACGCAGTATTTT. It yields the protein CASSFGQSTDTQYF.

Relative to its sample, this clonotype is medium-sized (0.01 to 0.1%). This chain joins TRBV20-1 and TRBJ2-1; 8 bases are a match to TRBD2. J lost 4 bases, V lost 0 bases, and 5 bases had no gene match. The CDR3 is 15 residues long. From germline, CDR1 is DFQATT and CDR2 SNEGSKA (reference sequence). In DNA form, the CDR3 reads TGCAGTGCTAGAGACCCGGGACTAGGGTACAATGAGCAGTTCTTC. Its protein is CSARDPGLGYNEQFF.

This clonotype was observed a handful of times. The V gene is TRBV6-1, the J gene TRBJ2-7, with 8 nucleotides matching TRBD2. The V and J ends lost 0 bases and 3 bases, in that order; junction bases with no gene match: 10. The CDR3 has 17 amino acids. The germline V gene has CDR1 MNHNS and CDR2 SASEGT. The CDR3 nucleotides read TGTGCCAGCAGTGAAGCTCCGGGCGGGGGGTTAGACTACGAGCAGTACTTC. Its translation: CASSEAPGGGLDYEQYF.